One sample yielded the 16 T cell receptor delta chains listed below, sequenced in a study of Vδ1+ human thymocytes. Study-wide findings and caveats: Thymic TRG and TRD repertoires appeared highly polyclonal.

The antigens for these receptors are not known. Extracted RNA was reverse transcribed into cDNA. CDR3 amplicons came from multiplex PCR with pooled V-gene forward and constant-region reverse primers. TCRdb re-called the multiplex PCR reads using CATT. This table has around 23,000 delta-chain clones, nearly 7.5% appearing once. Sequences were obtained from Vdelta1+ gamma-delta thymocytes from the thymus. Subset defined: FACS-sorted CD3+ TCRalphabeta- TCRVdelta1+ TCRVdelta2- thymocytes. The receptors derive from a girl under three years old who had congenital heart surgery.

This clone came up a few times. This chain joins TRDV1 and TRDJ1; D perhaps matches TRDD3 (5 bases). Between the trimmed V and J ends, which lost 1 base and 3 bases, there was a span of 21 bases. The germline CDR1 and CDR2 sequences are TSWWSYY and QGS. The CDR3 sequence is 18 residues long. CDR3 loop: CALGERAIRPWAADKLIF. CDR3 bases: TGTGCTCTTGGGGAACGGGCGATTAGACCCTGGGCTGCCGATAAACTCATCTTT.

This clone was detected only a few times. The chain carries TRDV3 and TRDJ3; D is possibly TRDD3 (6 bases). The V gene lost 1 base and the J gene lost 0 bases, with 16 bases spanning the gap. The length of the CDR3 is 18 residues. From germline, CDR1 is TVYSNPD and CDR2 GDNSRS (reference sequence). The CDR3 protein is CAFNNGDPSSWDTRQMFF. Here the CDR3 DNA reads TGTGCCTTTAATAACGGGGATCCTAGCTCCTGGGACACCCGACAGATGTTTTTC.

Called V gene: TRDV1; the J gene was not called; TRDD3 is taken as the D call from the table, unchecked against the DNA. From germline, CDR1 is TSWWSYY and CDR2 QGS. The CDR3 covers 14 residues. CDR3 sequence: CALGELGDTHGLIF. CDR3 in DNA: TGTGCTCTTGGGGAACTGGGGGATACGCATGGGCTCATCTTT.

This clone has a handful of counts. This chain uses TRDV1 with TRDJ1; weak D call: TRDD2 (5 bases). V lost 0 bases and J lost 11, with 31 bases in between. Germline lookup yields CDR1 TSWWSYY and CDR2 QGS. This CDR3 comprises 19 residues. The CDR3 DNA follows: TGTGCTCTTGGGGAACTAGTATTCGCCCTACGGCTGGCGGGTCCTAGGCTCATCTTT. Translated: CALGELVFALRLAGPRLIF.

This clone was counted a few times. A much larger clone differs from this one at a single base, so this may be a read error. The V gene is TRDV2, the J gene TRDJ1; 12 bases match TRDD3. Germline lookup yields CDR1 GEAIGNYY and CDR2 EKD. The CDR3 sequence is 18 residues long. CDR3 sequence reads: CACGTTRNWGIPIDKLIF. CDR3 DNA sequence: TGTGCCTGTGGCACCACCAGAAACTGGGGGATACCGATCGATAAACTCATCTTT.

This chain uses TRDV1 with TRDJ1; 7 bases fit TRDD3. The germline V gene has CDR1 TSWWSYY and CDR2 QGS. Trimming took 2 bases from V and 2 from J; bases not matched to a gene: 17. This CDR3 is built from 19 residues. Here the CDR3 DNA reads TGTGCTCTTGGGGAATACAGCCTGCAGAATGGGGGAACGACCGATAAACTCATCTTT. It is translated as CALGEYSLQNGGTTDKLIF.

This clone has only a few counts. The genes are TRDV1 and TRDJ1; D gene ambiguous. Per germline, CDR1 TSWWSYY and CDR2 QGS. The V end was cut by 4 bases, the J end by 1 base, with 22 bases between. This CDR3 contains 18 residues. CDR3 sequence reads: CALGGSHSQSGGTDKLIF. The CDR3 DNA follows: TGTGCTCTTGGGGGGTCCCACTCCCAGTCCGGCGGCACCGATAAACTCATCTTT.

The chain combines TRDV1 with TRDJ1; D not resolved. V dropped 3 bases and J dropped 1 base, with 18 bases sitting between them. Germline V gene data show CDR1 as TSWWSYY and CDR2 as QGS. CDR3 length: 17 residues. CDR3: CALGDPERCRPTDKLIF. The CDR3 DNA reads TGTGCTCTTGGGGACCCAGAGCGGTGTCGCCCCACCGATAAACTCATCTTT.

The rearrangement uses TRDV1 and TRDJ1; D gene uncertain. Per germline, CDR1 TSWWSYY and CDR2 QGS. CDR3 length: 20 amino acids. The ends were cut back, 1 base at V and 0 bases at J, with 24 bases in the middle. The DNA for the CDR3 is TGTGCTCTTGGGGAACGGACCCCCAAATCCATGGGTTCGTACACCGATAAACTCATCTTT. Its protein is CALGERTPKSMGSYTDKLIF.

This clone was detected only a few times. The chain links TRDV1 to TRDJ1; the match to TRDD2 covers 9 bases. The J segment lost 4 bases and the V segment lost 0 bases, leaving 27 bases of the junction unmatched. This CDR3 contains 23 residues. CDR1 is TSWWSYY and CDR2 is QGS in the germline V gene. The CDR3, as DNA: TGTGCTCTTGGGGAACTCGGGACCTTCCTACTACGACTGGGGTCCCCGTGGGGCGATAAACTCATCTTT. Protein: CALGELGTFLLRLGSPWGDKLIF.

The chain combines TRDV1 with TRDJ1, with 7 bases matching TRDD3. No J gene is reported in TCRdb; it was inferred here by comparing the DNA with germline. The CDR3 totals 19 residues. Trimming at V came to 1 base and at J to 0 bases, leaving 14 bases not matched to a gene. Germline CDR1 TSWWSYY, CDR2 QGS. CDR3 loop: CALGEPARLGTQYTDKLIF. The CDR3 DNA reads TGTGCTCTTGGGGAACCCGCCCGACTGGGGACCCAGTACACCGATAAACTCATCTTT.

This clone was observed a few times. At one of its ends the junction is not consistent with the germline gene, which may arise from a read error. This chain links TRDV1 with TRDJ1; D uncertain. The CDR3 covers 17 residues. Germline V lookup: CDR1 TSWWSYY, CDR2 QGS. The CDR3 DNA sequence: TGTGCTCTTGGGGAACCCGTTGCGGTCCCTTACACCGATAAACACATCTTT. It codes for CALGEPVAVPYTDKHIF.

The V gene is TRDV1, the J gene TRDJ1; tentatively, D is TRDD3 (6 bases). Trimming cost V 0 bases and J 0 bases, with 20 bases left between them. Germline V gene data show CDR1 as TSWWSYY and CDR2 as QGS. The CDR3 covers 19 residues. The CDR3 reads CALGELGSLGDSYTDKLIF. In DNA, the CDR3 is TGTGCTCTTGGGGAACTAGGATCGCTAGGGGATTCTTACACCGATAAACTCATCTTT.

This clone has only a few counts. This sequence joins TRDV1 and TRDJ1; D uncertain. This CDR3 comprises 18 residues. The V and J ends lost 0 bases and 1 base respectively, with 18 bases between them. Germline lookup yields CDR1 TSWWSYY and CDR2 QGS. CDR3 loop: CALGELKSPGFPTDKLIF. The CDR3 DNA follows: TGTGCTCTTGGGGAACTAAAATCTCCGGGCTTTCCCACCGATAAACTCATCTTT.

This chain joins TRDV1 and TRDJ1; D possibly corresponds to TRDD3 (5 bases). CDR1 is TSWWSYY and CDR2 is QGS in the germline V gene. V shed 4 bases and J shed 4 bases, with 16 bases lying between them. CDR3 size: 15 residues. The DNA of the CDR3 is TGTGCTCTTGGGGTTTGGATAGGCCGACGCGATAAACTCATCTTT. Its translation is CALGVWIGRRDKLIF.

The genes are TRDV1 and TRDJ1; maybe TRDD3 (5 bases). This CDR3 comprises 22 residues. Trimming removed 3 bases from V and 6 bases from J, with 38 bases in between. Looked up from germline, CDR1 is TSWWSYY and CDR2 is QGS. The CDR3 nucleotides read TGTGCTCTTGGGGACCCTTATGTTGGGTTTCCGCTGTATGAAGCATGGGGAAATAAACTCATCTTT. Protein product: CALGDPYVGFPLYEAWGNKLIF.